The entry below gives a single T cell receptor beta chain sequence along with its context. The entry originates in a study of blood T cell repertoires in COVID-19. In the study overall: The samples span acute and convalescent COVID-19 from the United States, Italy and Spain.

The junction had 5 bases not matched to a gene; V was cut back by 0 bases and J by 4 bases. CDR3 length equals 16 residues. Germline CDR1 SGHRS, CDR2 YFSETQ. Under the authors' procedure: Cell counts per sample came from amplifying reference gene primers. Using immunoSEQ multiplex PCR, the repertoire was profiled, and TCRdb retains in-frame clones only, with some absent. V, J and clone size are taken as reported in that table, and D and trimming were inferred from the DNA itself. The sample gives 200,000 or so clones, approximately 90% of which show up once; approximately 6.1% is in the top ten. The clonotype was recovered from an elderly man with acute or convalescent COVID-19. The sequenced sample was peripheral blood. This rearrangement joins TRBV5-1 to TRBJ2-2; 8 nucleotides line up with TRBD2. This CDR3 is CASSLGSGSGTGELFF. The DNA for the CDR3 is TGCGCCAGCAGCTTGGGGAGCGGGAGTGGCACCGGGGAGCTGTTTTTT.